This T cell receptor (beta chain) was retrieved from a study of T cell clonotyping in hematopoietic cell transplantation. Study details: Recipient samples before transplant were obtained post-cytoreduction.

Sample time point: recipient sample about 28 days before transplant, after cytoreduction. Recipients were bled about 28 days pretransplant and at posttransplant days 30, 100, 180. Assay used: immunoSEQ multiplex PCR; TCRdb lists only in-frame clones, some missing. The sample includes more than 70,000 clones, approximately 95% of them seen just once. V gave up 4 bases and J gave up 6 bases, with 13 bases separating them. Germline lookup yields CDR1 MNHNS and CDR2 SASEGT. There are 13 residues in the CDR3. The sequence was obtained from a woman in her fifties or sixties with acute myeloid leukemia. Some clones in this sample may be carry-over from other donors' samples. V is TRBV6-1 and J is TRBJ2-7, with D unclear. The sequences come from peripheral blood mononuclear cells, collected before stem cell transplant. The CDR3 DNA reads TGTGCCAGCAGTGGGAAAGAGAATTCCGAGCAGTACTTC. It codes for CASSGKENSEQYF.